This T cell receptor (beta chain) was captured by sequencing in a study of blood T cell repertoires in COVID-19. About the study: Both acute and convalescent COVID-19 samples were obtained from the United States, Italy and Spain. T cells, B-cell-depleted T cells, or PBMCs provided the cDNA or gDNA that served as material.

The V end lost 6 bases, the J end lost 7 bases, and 21 bases lay between the germline ends. CDR1 is LNHDA and CDR2 is SQIVND in the germline V gene (reference sequence). The CDR3 spans 16 residues. Data came from immunoSEQ multiplex PCR; TCRdb stores just in-frame clones and leaves some out. Seen here are 230,000 or so clones, around 83% observed once, and the top ten hold 8.6%. The clonotype originates from a middle-aged man with active or convalescent COVID-19. What was sequenced was peripheral blood. The chain has TRBV19 and TRBJ1-4; the D gene is possibly TRBD1 (5 bases). CDR3 protein: CASRPVGASRGEKLFF. For the CDR3, the DNA is TGTGCCAGTAGACCGGTTGGGGCGTCGCGGGGTGAAAAACTGTTTTTT.